Presented here are 3 T cell receptor beta chains from one specimen sequenced in a study of blood T cell repertoires in COVID-19 (dated by TCRdb to 2018 to 2021). The protocol used for the library was the immunoSEQ multiplex PCR assay. This is the immuneACCESS table as TCRdb keeps it, with only in-frame sequences that have V and J called. A part of the clones is gone; compared with another copy, unresolved V genes explain less than half, and the rest is unexplained. The sample has about 190,000 clones on record, approximately 80% of them singletons. Approximately 15% of the sample comes from the top ten. The sequencing input was peripheral blood. Receptors originate from a man aged 50 to 60 who had recovered from COVID-19.

V usage is TRBV6-5 and J usage is TRBJ1-1; TRBD1 is a possible D gene (5 bases). The V and J ends lost 6 bases and 0 bases respectively, with 8 bases between them. There are 13 residues in the CDR3. Germline-derived CDR1 and CDR2 are MNHEY and SVGAGI. CDR3 residues: CASRTAMNTEAFF. The CDR3, as DNA: TGTGCCAGCAGGACAGCCATGAACACTGAAGCTTTCTTT.

The V gene is TRBV6-5, the J gene TRBJ1-4; no clear D gene. The CDR3 is 15 residues long. CDR1 and CDR2 (germline): MNHEY, SVGAGI. V lost 6 bases and J lost 4, with 15 bases in between. As DNA, the CDR3 is TGTGCCAGCAGACAAAACGCACGGGATAATGAAAAACTGTTTTTT. It encodes CASRQNARDNEKLFF.

The sample holds a few counts of this clone. The chain links TRBV28 to TRBJ1-4; 10 bases align to TRBD1. The CDR3 consists of 15 residues. Per the germline V gene, CDR1 is MDHEN and CDR2 is SYDVKM. The trim removed 6 bases at V and 8 bases at J, leaving 9 bases unmatched. CDR3 region: CASSLGQGYREKLFF. The CDR3, as DNA: TGTGCCAGCAGCTTGGGACAGGGGTATAGGGAAAAACTGTTTTTT.